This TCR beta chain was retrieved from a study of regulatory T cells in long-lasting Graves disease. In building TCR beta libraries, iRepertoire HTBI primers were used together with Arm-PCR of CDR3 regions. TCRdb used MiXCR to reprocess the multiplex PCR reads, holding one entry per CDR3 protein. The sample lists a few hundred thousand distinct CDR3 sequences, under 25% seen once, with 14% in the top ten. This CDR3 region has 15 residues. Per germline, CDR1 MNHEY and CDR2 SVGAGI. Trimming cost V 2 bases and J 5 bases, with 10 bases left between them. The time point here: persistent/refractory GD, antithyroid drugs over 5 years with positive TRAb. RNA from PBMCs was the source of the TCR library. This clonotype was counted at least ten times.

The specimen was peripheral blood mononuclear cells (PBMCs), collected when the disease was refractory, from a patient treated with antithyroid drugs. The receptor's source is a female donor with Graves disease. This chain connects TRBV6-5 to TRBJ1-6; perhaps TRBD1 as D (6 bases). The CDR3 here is CASSYLQGNNSPLHF. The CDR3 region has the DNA TGTGCCAGCAGTTACCTACAGGGAAATAATTCACCCCTCCACTTT.